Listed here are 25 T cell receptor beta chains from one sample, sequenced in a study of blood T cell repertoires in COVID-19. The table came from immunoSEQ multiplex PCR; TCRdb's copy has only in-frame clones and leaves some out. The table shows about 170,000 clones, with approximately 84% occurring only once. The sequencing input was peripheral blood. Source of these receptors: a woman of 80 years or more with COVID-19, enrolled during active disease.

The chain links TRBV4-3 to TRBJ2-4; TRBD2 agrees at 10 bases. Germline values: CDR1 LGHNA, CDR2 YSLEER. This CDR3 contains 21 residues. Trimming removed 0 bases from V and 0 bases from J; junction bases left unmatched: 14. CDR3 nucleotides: TGCGCCAGCAGCCAAGATCCTATAGTAGCGGGGGGTTTACTAGCCAAAAACATTCAGTACTTC. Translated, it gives CASSQDPIVAGGLLAKNIQYF.

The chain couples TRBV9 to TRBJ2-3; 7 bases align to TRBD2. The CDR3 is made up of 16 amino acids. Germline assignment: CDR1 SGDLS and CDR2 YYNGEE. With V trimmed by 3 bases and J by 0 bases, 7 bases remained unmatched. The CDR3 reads CASSDSSGPSTDTQYF. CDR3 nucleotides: TGTGCCAGCAGCGACTCTAGCGGACCTAGCACAGATACGCAGTATTTT.

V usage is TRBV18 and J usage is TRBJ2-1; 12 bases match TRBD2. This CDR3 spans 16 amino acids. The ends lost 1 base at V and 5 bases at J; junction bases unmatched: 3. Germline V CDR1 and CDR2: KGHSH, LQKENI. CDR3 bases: TGTGCCAGCTCACCACAGACTAGCGGGAGCCACAATGAGCAGTTCTTC. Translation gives CASSPQTSGSHNEQFF.

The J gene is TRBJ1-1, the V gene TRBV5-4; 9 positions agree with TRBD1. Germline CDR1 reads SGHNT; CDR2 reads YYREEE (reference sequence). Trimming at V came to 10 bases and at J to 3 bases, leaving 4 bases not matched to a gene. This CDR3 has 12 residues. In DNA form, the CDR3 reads TGTGCCGGCCGACAGGGGGACACTGAAGCTTTCTTT. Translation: CAGRQGDTEAFF. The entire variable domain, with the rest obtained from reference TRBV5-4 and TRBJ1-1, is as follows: ETGVTQSPTHLIKTRGQQVTLRCSSQSGHNTVSWYQQALGQGPQFIFQYYREEENGRGNFPPRFSGLQFPNYSSELNVNALELDDSALYLCAGRQGDTEAFFGQGTRLTVV.

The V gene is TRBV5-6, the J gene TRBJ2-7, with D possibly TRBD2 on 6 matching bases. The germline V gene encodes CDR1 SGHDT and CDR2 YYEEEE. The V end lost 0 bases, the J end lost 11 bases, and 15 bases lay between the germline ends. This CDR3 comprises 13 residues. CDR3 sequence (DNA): TGTGCCAGCAGCTTGGGACTAGGATCGATGAAGTACTTC. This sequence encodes CASSLGLGSMKYF.

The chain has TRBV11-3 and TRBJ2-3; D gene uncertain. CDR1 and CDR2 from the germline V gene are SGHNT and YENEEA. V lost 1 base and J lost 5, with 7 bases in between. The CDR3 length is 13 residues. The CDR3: CASSLVLRDTQYF. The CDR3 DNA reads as TGTGCCAGCAGCTTAGTACTGAGAGATACGCAGTATTTT.

The chain's CDR3 is CASSMYSRNTEAFF. The DNA for the CDR3 is TGTGCCAGTAGTATGTATTCGAGGAACACTGAAGCTTTCTTT. The V gene is TRBV19, the J gene TRBJ1-1; D uncertain. The germline V and J ends were trimmed by 3 bases and 1 base, with 9 bases remaining between them. This CDR3 is built from 14 residues. Germline CDR1 LNHDA, CDR2 SQIVND (reference sequence). Drawing the rest from reference TRBV19 and TRBJ1-1, the complete variable domain is DGGITQSPKYLFRKEGQNVTLSCEQNLNHDAMYWYRQDPGQGLRLIYYSQIVNDFQKGDIAEGYSVSREKKESFPLTVTSAQKNPTAFYLCASSMYSRNTEAFFGQGTRLTVV.

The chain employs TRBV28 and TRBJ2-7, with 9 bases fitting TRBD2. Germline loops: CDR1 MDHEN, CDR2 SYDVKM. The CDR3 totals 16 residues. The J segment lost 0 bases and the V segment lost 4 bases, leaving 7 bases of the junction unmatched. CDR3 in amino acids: CASSSVAGESSYEQYF. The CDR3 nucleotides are TGTGCCAGCAGTTCTGTAGCGGGAGAAAGCTCCTACGAGCAGTACTTC.

CDR3 protein: CASSQTTDYGYTF. CDR3 coding DNA: TGTGCCAGCTCTCAGACAACCGACTATGGCTACACCTTC. V and J are TRBV18 and TRBJ1-2; D gene ambiguous. The germline gives CDR1 KGHSH, CDR2 LQKENI. This CDR3 is 13 amino acids long. V lost 6 bases and J 3 bases, leaving 11 bases between the germline ends.

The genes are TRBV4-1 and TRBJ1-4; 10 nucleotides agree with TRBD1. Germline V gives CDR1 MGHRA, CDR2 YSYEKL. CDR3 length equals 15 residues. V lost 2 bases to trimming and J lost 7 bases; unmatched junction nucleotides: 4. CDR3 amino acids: CASSQRQGASEKLFF. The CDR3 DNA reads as TGCGCCAGCAGCCAACGACAGGGGGCAAGTGAAAAACTGTTTTTT.

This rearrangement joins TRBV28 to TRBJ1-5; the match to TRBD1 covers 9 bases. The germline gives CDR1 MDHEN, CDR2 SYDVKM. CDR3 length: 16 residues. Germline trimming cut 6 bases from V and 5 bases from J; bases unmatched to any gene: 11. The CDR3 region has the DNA TGTGCCAGCAGACTCAGCCTGCACAGGGGGCATCAGCCCCAGCATTTT. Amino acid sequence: CASRLSLHRGHQPQHF.

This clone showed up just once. CDR3 nucleotides: TGTGCCAGCAGTCTTAGTGGCAATGAGCAGTTCTTC. It is translated as CASSLSGNEQFF. The genes are TRBV2 and TRBJ2-1; D is uncertain. The CDR3 is 12 residues long. Trimming cost V 5 bases and J 6 bases, with 8 bases left between them. Germline V lookup: CDR1 SNHLY, CDR2 FYNNEI.

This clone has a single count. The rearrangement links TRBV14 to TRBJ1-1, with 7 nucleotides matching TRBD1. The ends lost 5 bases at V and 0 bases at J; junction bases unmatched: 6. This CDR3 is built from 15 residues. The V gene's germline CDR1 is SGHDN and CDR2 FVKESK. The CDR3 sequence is CASSKSGTVNTEAFF. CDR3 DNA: TGTGCCAGCAGCAAAAGTGGGACAGTGAACACTGAAGCTTTCTTT.

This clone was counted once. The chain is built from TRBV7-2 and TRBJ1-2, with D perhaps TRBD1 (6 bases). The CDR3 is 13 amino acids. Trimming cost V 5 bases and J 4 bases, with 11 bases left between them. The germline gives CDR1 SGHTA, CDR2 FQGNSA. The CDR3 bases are TGTGCCAGCAGCCCCGGACAGAGCTATGGCTACACCTTC. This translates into CASSPGQSYGYTF.

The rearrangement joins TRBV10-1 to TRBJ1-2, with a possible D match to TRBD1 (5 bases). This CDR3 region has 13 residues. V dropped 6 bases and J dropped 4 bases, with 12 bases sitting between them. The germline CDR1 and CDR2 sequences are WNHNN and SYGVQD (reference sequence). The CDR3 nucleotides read TGCGCCAGCAGACCCAAGACAGTCTATGGCTACACCTTC. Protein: CASRPKTVYGYTF.

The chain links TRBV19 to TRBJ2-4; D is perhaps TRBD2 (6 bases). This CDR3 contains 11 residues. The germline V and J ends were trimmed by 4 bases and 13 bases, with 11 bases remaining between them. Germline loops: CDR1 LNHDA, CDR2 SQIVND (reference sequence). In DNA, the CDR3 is TGTGCCAGTAGTAGGGGAGGTGAACAGTACTTC. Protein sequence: CASSRGGEQYF.

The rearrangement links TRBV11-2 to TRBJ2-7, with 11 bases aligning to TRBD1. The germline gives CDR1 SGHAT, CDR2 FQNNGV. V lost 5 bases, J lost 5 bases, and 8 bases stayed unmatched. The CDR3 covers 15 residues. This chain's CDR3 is CASSRGQGAPHEQYF. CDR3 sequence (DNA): TGTGCCAGCAGCCGTGGACAGGGGGCCCCTCACGAGCAGTACTTC.

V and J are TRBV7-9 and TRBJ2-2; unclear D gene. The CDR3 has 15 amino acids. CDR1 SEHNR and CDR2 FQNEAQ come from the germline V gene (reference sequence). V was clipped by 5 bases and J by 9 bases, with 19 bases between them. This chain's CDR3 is CASSQYIGQRRELFF. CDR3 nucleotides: TGTGCCAGCAGCCAATACATTGGCCAGCGCAGGGAGCTGTTTTTT.

The CDR3 DNA follows: TGTGCCAGCAGCCCACCACCTGATTGGGGGACAGAAACCTACGAGCAGTACTTC. This translates into CASSPPPDWGTETYEQYF. The chain combines TRBV6-2 or TRBV6-3 with TRBJ2-7, with 7 bases matching TRBD1. Germline lookup yields CDR1 MNHEY and CDR2 SVGEGT. The V segment lost 6 bases and the J segment 2 bases; nucleotides outside the gene matches: 19. This CDR3 has 18 amino acids.

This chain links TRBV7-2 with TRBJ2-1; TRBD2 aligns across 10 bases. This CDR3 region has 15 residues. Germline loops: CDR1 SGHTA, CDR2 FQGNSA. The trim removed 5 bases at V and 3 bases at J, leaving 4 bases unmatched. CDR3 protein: CASSPERGGYNEQFF. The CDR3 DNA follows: TGTGCCAGCAGCCCGGAGCGGGGGGGCTACAATGAGCAGTTCTTC.

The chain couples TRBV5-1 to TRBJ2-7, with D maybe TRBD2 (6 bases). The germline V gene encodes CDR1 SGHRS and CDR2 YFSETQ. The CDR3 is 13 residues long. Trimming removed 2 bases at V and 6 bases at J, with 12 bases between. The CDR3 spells CASSFGRDFEQYF. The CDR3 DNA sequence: TGCGCCAGCAGCTTTGGTCGGGACTTCGAGCAGTACTTC.

The CDR3 DNA sequence: TGTGCCAGCAGCGCACCAGGGACTAGCGGGAGAGTGGGGTCGGGCACAGATACGCAGTATTTT. This sequence encodes CASSAPGTSGRVGSGTDTQYF. V usage is TRBV9 and J usage is TRBJ2-3, with 14 bases matching TRBD2. The junction had 16 bases not matched to a gene; V was cut back by 3 bases and J by 1 base. Germline loops: CDR1 SGDLS, CDR2 YYNGEE. CDR3 length equals 21 residues.

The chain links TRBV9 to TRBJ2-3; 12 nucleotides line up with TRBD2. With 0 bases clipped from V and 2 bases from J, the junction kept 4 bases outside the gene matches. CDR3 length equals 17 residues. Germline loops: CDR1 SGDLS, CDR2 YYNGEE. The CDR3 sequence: CASSVGLAGGITDTQYF. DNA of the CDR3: TGTGCCAGCAGCGTAGGGCTAGCGGGGGGGATCACAGATACGCAGTATTTT.

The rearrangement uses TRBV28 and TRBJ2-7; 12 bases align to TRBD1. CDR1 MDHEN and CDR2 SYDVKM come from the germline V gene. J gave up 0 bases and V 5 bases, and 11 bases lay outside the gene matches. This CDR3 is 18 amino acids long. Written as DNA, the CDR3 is TGTGCCAGCAGTACAAGCCGGGACAGGGGGCGCCTCTCCTACGAGCAGTACTTC. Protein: CASSTSRDRGRLSYEQYF.

The CDR3 coding sequence is TGTGCCAGCAGCACGGGGTGGGTCGCTGAGCAGTTCTTC. Its protein is CASSTGWVAEQFF. The chain links TRBV9 to TRBJ2-1; a weak D match, TRBD2 (5 bases). Germline assignment: CDR1 SGDLS and CDR2 YYNGEE. V dropped 4 bases and J dropped 9 bases, with 14 bases sitting between them. CDR3 length equals 13 residues.